This T cell receptor beta chain is from a study of blood T cell repertoires in COVID-19 (dated by TCRdb to the early 2020s). Background for the entire study: The collaborator samples originated in the United States, Italy and Spain and spanned the acute and convalescent phases of COVID-19. The prospective study material was composed of cDNA or gDNA derived from T cells, B-cell-depleted T cells, or PBMCs. Subjects who had been exposed to COVID-19, were actively infected with it, or had recovered from it provided the deeply sampled blood TCRbeta repertoires that made up the dataset. The repertoires were made available in a free public database intended to serve as a resource for research on the immune response to SARS-CoV-2. Samples came from the ongoing ImmuneRACE study (first 160 participants) plus 1,254 subjects from 6 global collaborators. A de-identified subject ID, COVID-19 status, age in years and sex were almost always included in the sample metadata. Where HLA class I and class II types were available, the types were taken from metadata supplied by the sample provider, not from assay-based typing. Here is what the overall study found, with its caveats: How much clinical and demographic metadata was included differed by source and by participant, and the metadata was provided uncurated.

Each collaborating institution followed its own protocols to collect whole blood in K2EDTA tubes. For TCRbeta analysis, collaborators shipped samples in one of three forms: frozen whole blood, isolated PBMCs, or DNA extracted from either of those sample types. TCRbeta CDR3 regions were amplified from genomic DNA using the immunoSEQ Assay, a bias-controlled multiplex PCR. The study's own analysis went as follows. The number of nucleated cells in each sample was estimated from the amplification of reference gene primers within the assay. To quantify the absolute abundance of each unique TCRbeta CDR3 rearrangement, sequence reads were collapsed and filtered. For each sample, productive Simpson clonality was calculated as the square root of Simpson's diversity index over productive rearrangements. TCRdb took over this immuneACCESS table, retaining in-frame rearrangements with V and J assigned. Such tables are incomplete; in checked studies, under half of the missing clones stem from an unresolved V gene, and the remainder is unexplained. That table gives V, J and clone size, and the DNA gave D and trimming. Within this sample are about 100,000 clones, with about 90% of them counted one time only. The biggest ten clones account for roughly 7.3% of the sample.

Comment on this clone: Its antigen target is currently unknown. Per-base qualities were not stored, and no clone one base away is much larger.

The sample taken for sequencing was peripheral blood. The TCR comes from a man between 25 and 39 years old in a cohort sampled during active COVID-19.

CDR3 protein: CASSLSGAQGWNSPLHF. The nucleotide sequence is given as TGTGCCAGCAGCTTAAGCGGGGCCCAGGGATGGAATTCACCCCTCCACTTT. The V gene is TRBV13 and the J gene is TRBJ1-6, and perhaps TRBD1 as D gene, on 5 matching bases. Measured from the cysteine to the phenylalanine, the CDR3 is 17 residues long. The DNA shown is the 51-base CDR3, in frame from base 1. Looking up the germline V gene (reference sequence) yields CDR1 PRHDT and CDR2 FYEKMQ. V is cut by 2 bases and J by 7 bases, and the space between the germline ends is 18 bases. Joined to the reference TRBV13 and TRBJ1-6 proteins, this CDR3 gives the full variable domain: AAGVIQSPRHLIKEKRETATLKCYPIPRHDTVYWYQQGPGQDPQFLISFYEKMQSDKGSIPDRFSAQQFSDYHSELNMSSLELGDSALYFCASSLSGAQGWNSPLHFGNGTRLTVT.